This section outlines one T cell receptor beta chain sequence together with its context. Generated by immunoSEQ multiplex PCR, the TCRdb table keeps only in-frame clones and is missing some. The data show about 15,000 clones, with approximately 88% seen just once and 3% to 4% held by the top ten. Per the germline V gene, CDR1 is LNHDA and CDR2 is SQIVND (reference sequence). V was clipped by 10 bases and J by 3 bases; unmatched bases: 5. This CDR3 is 12 amino acids long. The data were obtained in a study of blood T cell repertoires in COVID-19. The overall study: From the United States, Italy and Spain came samples of acute and convalescent COVID-19.

The sequence was collected from a human donor in a cohort sampled during active COVID-19. This chain joins TRBV19 and TRBJ2-5, with 7 bases fitting TRBD1. The specimen sequenced was peripheral blood. Here the CDR3 DNA reads TGTGCCACGGCACAGGGGAAAGAGACCCAGTACTTC. It codes for CATAQGKETQYF. The variable domain in full, completed from reference TRBV19 and TRBJ2-5, reads DGGITQSPKYLFRKEGQNVTLSCEQNLNHDAMYWYRQDPGQGLRLIYYSQIVNDFQKGDIAEGYSVSREKKESFPLTVTSAQKNPTAFYLCATAQGKETQYFGPGTRLLVL.